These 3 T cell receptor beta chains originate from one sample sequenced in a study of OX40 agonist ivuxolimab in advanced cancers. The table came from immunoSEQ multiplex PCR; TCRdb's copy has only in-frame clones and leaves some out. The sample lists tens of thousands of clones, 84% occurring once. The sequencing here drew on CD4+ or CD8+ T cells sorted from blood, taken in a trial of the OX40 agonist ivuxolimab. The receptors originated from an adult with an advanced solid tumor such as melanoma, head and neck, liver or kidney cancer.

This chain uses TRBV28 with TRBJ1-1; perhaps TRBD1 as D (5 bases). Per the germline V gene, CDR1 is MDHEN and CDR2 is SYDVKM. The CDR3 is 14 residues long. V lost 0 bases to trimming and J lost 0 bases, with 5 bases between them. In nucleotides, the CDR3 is TGTGCCAGCAGTTTATGGACAGTGAACACTGAAGCTTTCTTT. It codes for CASSLWTVNTEAFF.

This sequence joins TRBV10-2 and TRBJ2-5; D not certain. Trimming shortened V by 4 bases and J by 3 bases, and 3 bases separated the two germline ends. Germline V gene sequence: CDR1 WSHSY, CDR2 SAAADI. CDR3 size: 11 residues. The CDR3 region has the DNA TGCGCCAGCAGTGTTGAAGAGACCCAGTACTTC. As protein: CASSVEETQYF.

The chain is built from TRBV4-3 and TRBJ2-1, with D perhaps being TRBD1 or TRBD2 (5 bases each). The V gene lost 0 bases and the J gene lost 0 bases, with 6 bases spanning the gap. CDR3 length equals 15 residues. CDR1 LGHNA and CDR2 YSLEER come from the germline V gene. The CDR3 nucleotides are TGCGCCAGCAGCCAAGACGGGGCCTCCTACAATGAGCAGTTCTTC. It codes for CASSQDGASYNEQFF.